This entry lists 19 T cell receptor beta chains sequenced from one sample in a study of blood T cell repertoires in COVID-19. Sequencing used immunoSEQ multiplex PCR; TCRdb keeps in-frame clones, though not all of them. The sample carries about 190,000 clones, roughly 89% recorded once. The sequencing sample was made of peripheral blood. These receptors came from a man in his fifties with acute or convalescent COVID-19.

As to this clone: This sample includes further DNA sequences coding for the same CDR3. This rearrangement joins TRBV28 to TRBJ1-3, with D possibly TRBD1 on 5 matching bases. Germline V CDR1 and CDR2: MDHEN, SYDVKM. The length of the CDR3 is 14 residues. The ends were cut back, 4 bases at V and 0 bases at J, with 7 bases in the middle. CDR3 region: CASSSGGSGNTIYF. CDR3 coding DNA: TGTGCCAGCAGTTCCGGGGGCTCTGGAAACACCATATATTTT.

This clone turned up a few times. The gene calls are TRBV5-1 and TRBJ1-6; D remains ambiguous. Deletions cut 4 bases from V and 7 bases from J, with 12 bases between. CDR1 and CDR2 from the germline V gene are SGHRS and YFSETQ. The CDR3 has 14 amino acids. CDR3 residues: CASSRVGRNSPLHF. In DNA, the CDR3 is TGCGCCAGCAGCCGAGTAGGGAGGAATTCACCCCTCCACTTT.

The CDR3 DNA is TGTGCCAGCAGTCGGACTAGCTTCTACGAGCAGTACTTC. It yields the protein CASSRTSFYEQYF. This rearrangement joins TRBV28 to TRBJ2-7; 8 bases are a match to TRBD2. CDR1 is MDHEN and CDR2 is SYDVKM in the germline V gene. The CDR3 runs 13 residues. Unmatched junction bases numbered 3, after V lost 5 bases and J lost 3 bases. Full variable domain (outside the CDR3, taken from reference TRBV28 and TRBJ2-7): DVKVTQSSRYLVKRTGEKVFLECVQDMDHENMFWYRQDPGLGLRLIYFSYDVKMKEKGDIPEGYSVSREKKERFSLILESASTNQTSMYLCASSRTSFYEQYFGPGTRLTVT.

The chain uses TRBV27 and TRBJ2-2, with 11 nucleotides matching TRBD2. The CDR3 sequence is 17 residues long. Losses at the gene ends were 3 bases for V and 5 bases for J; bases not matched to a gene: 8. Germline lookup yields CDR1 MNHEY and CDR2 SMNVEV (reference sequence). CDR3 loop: CASSFGLAGGRTGELFF. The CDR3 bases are TGTGCCAGCAGTTTTGGCCTAGCGGGAGGCCGGACCGGGGAGCTGTTTTTT.

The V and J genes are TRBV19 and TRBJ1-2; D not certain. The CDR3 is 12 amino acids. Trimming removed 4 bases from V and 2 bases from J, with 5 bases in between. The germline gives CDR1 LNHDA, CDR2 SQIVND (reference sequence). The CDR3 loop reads CASSNGNYGYTF. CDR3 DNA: TGTGCCAGTAGTAACGGGAACTATGGCTACACCTTC.

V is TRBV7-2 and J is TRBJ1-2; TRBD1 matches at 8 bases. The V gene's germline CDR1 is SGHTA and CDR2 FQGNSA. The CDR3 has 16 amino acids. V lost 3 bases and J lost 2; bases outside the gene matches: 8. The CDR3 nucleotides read TGTGCCAGCAGCTTGGCCGGGACAGGCCGAAACTATGGCTACACCTTC. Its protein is CASSLAGTGRNYGYTF.

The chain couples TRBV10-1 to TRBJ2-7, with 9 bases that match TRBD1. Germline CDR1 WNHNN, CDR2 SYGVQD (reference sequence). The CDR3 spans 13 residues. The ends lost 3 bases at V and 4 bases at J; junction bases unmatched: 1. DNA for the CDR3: TGCGCCAGCAGTGATGGACAGGGGTACGAGCAGTACTTC. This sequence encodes CASSDGQGYEQYF.

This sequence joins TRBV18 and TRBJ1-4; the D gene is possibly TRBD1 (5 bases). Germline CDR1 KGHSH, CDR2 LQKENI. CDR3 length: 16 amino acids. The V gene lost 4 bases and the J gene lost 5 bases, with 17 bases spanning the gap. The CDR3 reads CASSRSRAGSNEKLFF. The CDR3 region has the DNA TGTGCCAGCTCACGATCCCGGGCAGGGTCGAATGAAAAACTGTTTTTT. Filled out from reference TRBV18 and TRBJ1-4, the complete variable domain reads NAGVMQNPRHLVRRRGQEARLRCSPMKGHSHVYWYRQLPEEGLKFMVYLQKENIIDESGMPKERFSAEFPKEGPSILRIQQVVRGDSAAYFCASSRSRAGSNEKLFFGSGTQLSVL.

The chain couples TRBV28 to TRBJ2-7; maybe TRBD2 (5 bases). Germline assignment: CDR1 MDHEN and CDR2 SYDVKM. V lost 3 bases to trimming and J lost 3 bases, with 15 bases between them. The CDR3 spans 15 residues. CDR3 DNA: TGTGCCAGCAGTTTTCCCCGGACGGCGGGCTACGAGCAGTACTTC. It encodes CASSFPRTAGYEQYF.

For the CDR3, the DNA is TGTGCCATCAGCCAAGCACCCAAAGGACAGGGTGATGGCTACACCTTC. Its translation is CAISQAPKGQGDGYTF. The V and J genes are TRBV10-3 and TRBJ1-2, with 8 bases matching TRBD1. This CDR3 comprises 16 residues. CDR1 is ENHRY and CDR2 is SYGVKD in the germline V gene. The V and J ends lost 6 bases and 6 bases, in that order; junction bases with no gene match: 15.

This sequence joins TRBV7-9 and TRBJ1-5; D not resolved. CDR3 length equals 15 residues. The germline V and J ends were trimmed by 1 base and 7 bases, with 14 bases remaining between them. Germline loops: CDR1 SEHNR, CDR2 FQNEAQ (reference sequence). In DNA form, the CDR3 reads TGTGCCAGCAGCTTAGGACCCGTGACGGGACAGCCCCAGCATTTT. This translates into CASSLGPVTGQPQHF.

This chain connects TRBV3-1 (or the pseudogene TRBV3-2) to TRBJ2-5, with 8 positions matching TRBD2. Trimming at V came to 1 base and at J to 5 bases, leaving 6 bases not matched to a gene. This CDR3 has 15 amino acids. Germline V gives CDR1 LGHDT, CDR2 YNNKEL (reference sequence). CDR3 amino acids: CASSQAWTSRETQYF. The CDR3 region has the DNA TGTGCCAGCAGCCAAGCCTGGACTAGCCGGGAGACCCAGTACTTC.

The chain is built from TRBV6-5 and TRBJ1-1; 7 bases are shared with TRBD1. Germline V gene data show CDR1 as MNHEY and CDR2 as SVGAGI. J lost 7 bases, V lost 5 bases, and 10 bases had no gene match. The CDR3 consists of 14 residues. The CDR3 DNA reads TGTGCCAGCAGTCCGAACAGACAGGGCGTTGAAGCTTTCTTT. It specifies CASSPNRQGVEAFF.

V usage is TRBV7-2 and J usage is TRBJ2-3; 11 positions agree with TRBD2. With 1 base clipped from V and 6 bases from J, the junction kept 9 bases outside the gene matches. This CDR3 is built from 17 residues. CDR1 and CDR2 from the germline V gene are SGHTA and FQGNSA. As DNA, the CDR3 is TGTGCCAGCAGCTTAGGGGGATGGACTAGCGGGCCCGATACGCAGTATTTT. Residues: CASSLGGWTSGPDTQYF.

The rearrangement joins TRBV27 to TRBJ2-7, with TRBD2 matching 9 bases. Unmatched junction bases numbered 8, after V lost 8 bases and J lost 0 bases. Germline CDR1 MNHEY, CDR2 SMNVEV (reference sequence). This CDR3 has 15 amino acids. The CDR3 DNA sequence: TGTGCCAGCCGATCGATTAGCGGGAGCTCCTACGAGCAGTACTTC. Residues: CASRSISGSSYEQYF.

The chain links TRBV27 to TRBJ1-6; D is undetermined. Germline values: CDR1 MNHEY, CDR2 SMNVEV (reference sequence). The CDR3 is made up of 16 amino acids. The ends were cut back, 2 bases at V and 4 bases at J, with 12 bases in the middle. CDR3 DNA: TGTGCCAGCAGTTTAGTCCCGCCGCGGTATAATTCACCCCTCCACTTT. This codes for CASSLVPPRYNSPLHF.

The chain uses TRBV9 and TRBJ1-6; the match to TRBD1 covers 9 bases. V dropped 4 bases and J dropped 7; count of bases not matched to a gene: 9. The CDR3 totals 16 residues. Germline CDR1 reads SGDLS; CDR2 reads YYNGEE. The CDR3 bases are TGTGCCAGCAGCACCGGACAGGGGCGAAGGAATTCACCCCTCCACTTT. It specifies CASSTGQGRRNSPLHF.

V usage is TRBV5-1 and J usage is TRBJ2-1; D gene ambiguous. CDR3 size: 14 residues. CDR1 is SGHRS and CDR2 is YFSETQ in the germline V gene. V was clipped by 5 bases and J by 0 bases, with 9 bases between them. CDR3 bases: TGCGCCAGCAGTTGGCGGAACTCCTACAATGAGCAGTTCTTC. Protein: CASSWRNSYNEQFF.

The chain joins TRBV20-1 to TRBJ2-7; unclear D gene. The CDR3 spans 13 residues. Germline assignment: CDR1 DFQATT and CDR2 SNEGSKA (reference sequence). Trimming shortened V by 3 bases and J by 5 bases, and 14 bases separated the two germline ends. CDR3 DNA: TGCAGTGCTAGTATCGGCCTAGAAAACGAGCAGTACTTC. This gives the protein CSASIGLENEQYF.